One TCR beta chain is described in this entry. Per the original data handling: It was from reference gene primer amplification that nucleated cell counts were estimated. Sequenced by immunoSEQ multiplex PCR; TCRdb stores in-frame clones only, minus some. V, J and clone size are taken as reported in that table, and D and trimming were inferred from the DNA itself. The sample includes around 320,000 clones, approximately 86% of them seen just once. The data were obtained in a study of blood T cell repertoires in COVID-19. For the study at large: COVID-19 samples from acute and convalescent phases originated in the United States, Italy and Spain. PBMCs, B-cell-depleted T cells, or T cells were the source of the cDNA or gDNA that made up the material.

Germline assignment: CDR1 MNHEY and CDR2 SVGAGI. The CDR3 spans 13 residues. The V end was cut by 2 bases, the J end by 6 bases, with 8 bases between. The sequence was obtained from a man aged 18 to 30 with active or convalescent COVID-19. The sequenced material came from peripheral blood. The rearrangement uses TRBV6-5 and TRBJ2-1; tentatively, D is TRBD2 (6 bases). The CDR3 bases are TGTGCCAGCAGTTACCCACTAGCCAATGAGCAGTTCTTC. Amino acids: CASSYPLANEQFF.